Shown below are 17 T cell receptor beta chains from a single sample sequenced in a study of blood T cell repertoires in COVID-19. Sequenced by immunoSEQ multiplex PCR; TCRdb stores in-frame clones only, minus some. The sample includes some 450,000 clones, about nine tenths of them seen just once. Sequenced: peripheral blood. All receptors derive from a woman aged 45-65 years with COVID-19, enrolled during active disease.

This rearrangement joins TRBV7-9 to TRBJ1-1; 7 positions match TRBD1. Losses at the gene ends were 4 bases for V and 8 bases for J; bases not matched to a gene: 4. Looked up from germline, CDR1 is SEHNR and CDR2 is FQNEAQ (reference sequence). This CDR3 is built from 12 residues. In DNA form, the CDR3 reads TGTGCCAGCAGCTCTCGGACAGGAGAAGCTTTCTTT. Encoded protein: CASSSRTGEAFF. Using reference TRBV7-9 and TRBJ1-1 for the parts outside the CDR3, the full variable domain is DTGVSQNPRHKITKRGQNVTFRCDPISEHNRLYWYRQTLGQGPEFLTYFQNEAQLEKSRLLSDRFSAERPKGSFSTLEIQRTEQGDSAMYLCASSSRTGEAFFGQGTRLTVV.

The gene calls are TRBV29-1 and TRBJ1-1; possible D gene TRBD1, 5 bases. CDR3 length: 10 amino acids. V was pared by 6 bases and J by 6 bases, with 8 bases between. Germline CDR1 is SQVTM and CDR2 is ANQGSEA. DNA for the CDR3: TGCAGCGTCCAGGGCCCTGAAGCTTTCTTT. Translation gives CSVQGPEAFF.

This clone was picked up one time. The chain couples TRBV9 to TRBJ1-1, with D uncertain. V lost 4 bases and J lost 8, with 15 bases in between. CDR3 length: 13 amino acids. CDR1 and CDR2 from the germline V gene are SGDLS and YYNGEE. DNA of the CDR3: TGTGCCAGCAGCCCCGGGTTAGTCGGCGAAGCTTTCTTT. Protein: CASSPGLVGEAFF.

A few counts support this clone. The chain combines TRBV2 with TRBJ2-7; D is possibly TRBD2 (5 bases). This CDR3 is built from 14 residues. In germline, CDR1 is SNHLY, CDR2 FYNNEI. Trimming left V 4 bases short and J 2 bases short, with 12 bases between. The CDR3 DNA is TGTGCCAGCAGTGTGAAGGGAGAGACCTACGAGCAGTACTTC. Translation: CASSVKGETYEQYF.

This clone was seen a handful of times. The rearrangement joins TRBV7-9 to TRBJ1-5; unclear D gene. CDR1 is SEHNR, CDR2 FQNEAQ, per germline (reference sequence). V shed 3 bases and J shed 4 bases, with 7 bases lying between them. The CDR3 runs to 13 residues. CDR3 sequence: CASSFGSNQPQHF. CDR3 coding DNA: TGTGCCAGCAGCTTCGGGTCTAATCAGCCCCAGCATTTT.

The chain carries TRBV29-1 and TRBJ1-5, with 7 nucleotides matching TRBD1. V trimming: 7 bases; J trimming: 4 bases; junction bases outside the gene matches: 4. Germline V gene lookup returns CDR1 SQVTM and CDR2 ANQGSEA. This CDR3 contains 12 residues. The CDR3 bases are TGCAGCGCCGGGACAGAGAATCAGCCCCAGCATTTT. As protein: CSAGTENQPQHF.

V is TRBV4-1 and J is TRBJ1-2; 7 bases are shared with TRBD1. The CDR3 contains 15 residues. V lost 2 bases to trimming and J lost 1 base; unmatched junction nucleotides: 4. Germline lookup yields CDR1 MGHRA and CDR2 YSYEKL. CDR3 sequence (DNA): TGCGCCAGCAGCCAAAGGACAGGTTATAACTATGGCTACACCTTC. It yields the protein CASSQRTGYNYGYTF.

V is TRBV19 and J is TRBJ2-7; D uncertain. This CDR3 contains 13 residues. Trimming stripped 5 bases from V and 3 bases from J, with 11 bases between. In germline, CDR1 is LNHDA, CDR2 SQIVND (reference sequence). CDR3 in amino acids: CASSGRQIYEQYF. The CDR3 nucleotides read TGTGCCAGTAGTGGCAGGCAGATCTACGAGCAGTACTTC. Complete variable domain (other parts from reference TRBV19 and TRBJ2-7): DGGITQSPKYLFRKEGQNVTLSCEQNLNHDAMYWYRQDPGQGLRLIYYSQIVNDFQKGDIAEGYSVSREKKESFPLTVTSAQKNPTAFYLCASSGRQIYEQYFGPGTRLTVT.

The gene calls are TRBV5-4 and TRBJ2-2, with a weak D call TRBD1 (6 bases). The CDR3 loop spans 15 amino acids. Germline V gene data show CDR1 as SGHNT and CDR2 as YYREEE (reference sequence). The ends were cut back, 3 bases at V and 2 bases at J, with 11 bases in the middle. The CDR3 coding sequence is TGTGCCAGCAGCTCCCCACAGGGAAACACCGGGGAGCTGTTTTTT. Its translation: CASSSPQGNTGELFF.

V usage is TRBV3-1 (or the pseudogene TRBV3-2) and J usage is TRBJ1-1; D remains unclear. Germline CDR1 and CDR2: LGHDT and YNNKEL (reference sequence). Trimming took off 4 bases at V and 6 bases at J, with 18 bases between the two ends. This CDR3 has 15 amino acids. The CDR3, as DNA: TGTGCCAGCAGCCTGGCCCCTTATGCTGGTTCTGAAGCTTTCTTT. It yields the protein CASSLAPYAGSEAFF.

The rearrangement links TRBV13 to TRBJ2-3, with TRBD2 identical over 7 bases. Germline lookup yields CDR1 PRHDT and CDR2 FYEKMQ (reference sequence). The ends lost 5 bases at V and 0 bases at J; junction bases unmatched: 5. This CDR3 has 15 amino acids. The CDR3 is CASSTKRGSTDTQYF. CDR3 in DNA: TGTGCCAGCAGCACGAAGCGGGGAAGCACAGATACGCAGTATTTT. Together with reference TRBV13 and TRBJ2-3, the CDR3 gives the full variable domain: AAGVIQSPRHLIKEKRETATLKCYPIPRHDTVYWYQQGPGQDPQFLISFYEKMQSDKGSIPDRFSAQQFSDYHSELNMSSLELGDSALYFCASSTKRGSTDTQYFGPGTRLTVL.

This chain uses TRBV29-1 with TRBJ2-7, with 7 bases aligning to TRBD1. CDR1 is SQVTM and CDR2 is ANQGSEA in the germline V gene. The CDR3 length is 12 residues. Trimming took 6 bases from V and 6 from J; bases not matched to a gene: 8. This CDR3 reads CSVGQPLREQYF. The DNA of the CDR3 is TGCAGCGTGGGACAGCCCCTTCGCGAGCAGTACTTC.

CDR3 bases: TGTGCCAGCAGCTTAGAGATTCGGGGGGACTATGGCTACACCTTC. This encodes CASSLEIRGDYGYTF. The chain employs TRBV5-4 and TRBJ1-2, with TRBD1 as a possible D gene (5 bases). The CDR3 is 15 amino acids. V was pared by 2 bases and J by 3 bases, with 14 bases between. Germline CDR1 is SGHNT and CDR2 is YYREEE (reference sequence).

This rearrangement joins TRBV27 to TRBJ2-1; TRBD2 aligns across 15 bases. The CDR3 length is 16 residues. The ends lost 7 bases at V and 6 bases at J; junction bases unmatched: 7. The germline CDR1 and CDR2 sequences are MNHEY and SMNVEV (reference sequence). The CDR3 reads CASKGLAGGLGNEQFF. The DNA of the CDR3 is TGTGCCAGCAAGGGACTAGCGGGGGGTCTGGGCAATGAGCAGTTCTTC.

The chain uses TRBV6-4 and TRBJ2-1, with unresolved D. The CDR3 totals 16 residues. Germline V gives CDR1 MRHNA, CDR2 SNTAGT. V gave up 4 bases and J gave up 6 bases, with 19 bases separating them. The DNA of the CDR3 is TGTGCCAGCAGTGGCATTAACGCGGCGCCACTCAATGAGCAGTTCTTC. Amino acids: CASSGINAAPLNEQFF.

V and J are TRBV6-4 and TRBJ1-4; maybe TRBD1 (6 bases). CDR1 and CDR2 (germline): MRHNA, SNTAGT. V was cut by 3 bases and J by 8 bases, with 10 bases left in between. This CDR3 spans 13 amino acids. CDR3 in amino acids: CASSDRGGEKLFF. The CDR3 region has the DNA TGTGCCAGCAGTGATCGGGGGGGCGAAAAACTGTTTTTT.

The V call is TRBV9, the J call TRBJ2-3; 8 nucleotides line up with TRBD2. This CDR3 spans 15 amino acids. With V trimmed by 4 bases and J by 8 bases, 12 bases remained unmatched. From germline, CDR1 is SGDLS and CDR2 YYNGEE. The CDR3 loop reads CASSPQPGLESTQYF. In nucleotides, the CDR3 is TGTGCCAGCAGCCCTCAGCCGGGACTAGAAAGTACGCAGTATTTT. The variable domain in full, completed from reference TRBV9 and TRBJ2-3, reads DSGVTQTPKHLITATGQRVTLRCSPRSGDLSVYWYQQSLDQGLQFLIQYYNGEERAKGNILERFSAQQFPDLHSELNLSSLELGDSALYFCASSPQPGLESTQYFGPGTRLTVL.